The text below deals with one T cell receptor (beta chain). The sample is drawn from a study of technical replicates of blood from a few donors. The CDR3 runs 15 residues. Looked up from germline, CDR1 is SGHTA and CDR2 is FQGNSA. Trimming removed 2 bases at V and 0 bases at J, with 10 bases between. The method was immunoSEQ multiplex PCR; TCRdb's version includes in-frame clones alone and lacks a portion of them. The data show approximately 52,000 clones, 70% to 90% seen once. The chain links TRBV7-2 to TRBJ1-1; D is perhaps TRBD1 (5 bases). Material for sequencing was PBMCs. This receptor was obtained from a human donor in good health. Some clones in this sample may be carry-over from other donors' samples. The CDR3 sequence: CASSLSRGMNTEAFF. DNA for the CDR3: TGTGCCAGCAGCTTATCTAGGGGCATGAACACTGAAGCTTTCTTT.